The text below deals with one TCR beta chain. This clonotype occurred many times. Its specific antigen is unknown. Base qualities were left out, and no much larger clone turns up one base away. Genomic DNA served as template for TCR beta VDJ combination and CDR3 sequence profiling. TCR repertoire sequencing was run on an Illumina HiSeq 2000. On the authors' methods: Repertoires were assessed using TRBV/TRBJ rearrangement plots, CDR3 size and DJ length profiles, and Simpson's diversity index. The immunodominant clone was defined as the most abundant DNA sequence in deep sequencing data. CDR3 amino acid sequences were checked for sharing between subjects and were compared against published repertoires and the VDJdb database. TCRdb took the public reads, trimmed them with fastp at Q25, ran MiXCR for clone calling and kept in-frame beta chains. Entries are consolidated by CDR3 protein sequence, retaining the most common genes and DNA. For this entry, the V and J calls and clone size follow TCRdb and not the study's own pipeline. The sample table contains about 190,000 distinct CDR3 sequences; only one count was recorded for approximately 48% of them. The ten largest clones add up to around 9.7% of the sample.

Flow cytometry had shown CD8+CD57+ cell expansion in the patients selected for sequencing. Every patient had severe acquired aplastic anemia, diagnosed using the International Study of Aplastic Anemia and Agranulocytosis and Camitta criteria. Patients had received no therapy at the time of blood sampling. In this study, sorted CD4+ and CD8+ T cells from the blood of healthy subjects and of severe aplastic anemia patients had their TCR repertoires deep-sequenced. In the USA, patient enrollment took place under clinicaltrials.gov protocols 00001620, 01623167, 00001397, 00071045, 00081523 and 00961064. Ficoll-Paque density gradient centrifugation was used to isolate peripheral blood mononuclear cells. Before DNA was extracted, CD4+ and CD8+ T cells were sorted using either FACS or magnetic beads. From cysteine to phenylalanine, the CDR3 is 14 amino acids long. The DNA shown is the 42-base CDR3, in frame from base 1. Looking up the germline V gene yields CDR1 SGHRS and CDR2 YFSETQ. V and J are truncated by 0 bases and 0 bases respectively, leaving an intervening sequence of 6 bases.

This sample stems from a study of CD8+CD57+ T cells in acquired aplastic anemia (dated 2018 in TCRdb). With respect to the entire study: DNA extracted from sorted CD4+ and CD8+ cells had a mean of around 3.3 ug, with a range of roughly 0.2 to 27.4 ug. CD8+CD57+ expansion was defined as frequency above the mean frequency observed in healthy subjects. The paper's findings and limits, for the study overall: CD8+ Simpson's diversity did not differ significantly between patients and healthy controls (P=0.060). Twenty-nine CD8+ CDR3 sequences were shared between patients and controls but appeared highly expressed in patients and within their immunodominant clones.

Sequencing used sorted CD4+, CD8+, or CD8+CD57+ T cells (not recorded which) from PBMCs. The chain couples TRBV5-1 to TRBJ1-1; no D segment can be confidently identified. The sequence was collected from a human donor with aplastic anemia. The nucleotides are TGCGCCAGCAGCTTGGGCGCCGTGAACACTGAAGCTTTCTTT. Protein translation: CASSLGAVNTEAFF. The CDR3, completed at both ends by the reference TRBV5-1 and TRBJ1-1 genes, gives the full variable domain KAGVTQTPRYLIKTRGQQVTLSCSPISGHRSVSWYQQTPGQGLQFLFEYFSETQRNKGNFPGRFSGRQFSNSRSEMNVSTLELGDSALYLCASSLGAVNTEAFFGQGTRLTVV.